The subject of this entry is one T cell receptor beta chain. This record belongs to a study of blood T cell repertoires in COVID-19. About the research overall: From T cells, B-cell-depleted T cells, or PBMCs came the material, which was cDNA or gDNA.

Participants came from fewer than 25 US areas, aged roughly 18 to 100 years. Categorization into cohorts depended on clinical history that participants reported. V was cut by 3 bases and J by 1 base, with 16 bases left in between. The CDR3 spans 15 residues. CDR1 is GTSNPN, CDR2 SVGIG, per germline (reference sequence). The assay was immunoSEQ multiplex PCR, and TCRdb's table has in-frame clones only and misses some. The table shows approximately 220,000 clones, with more than 70% occurring only once. The chain uses TRBV30 and TRBJ2-7; perhaps TRBD2 as D (6 bases). The clonotype was recovered from a woman between 40 and 50 years old with acute COVID-19. Sequencing used PBMCs or T cells enriched from blood (not recorded which). The CDR3 loop reads CAWRGGRMGSYEQYF. The DNA for the CDR3 is TGTGCCTGGAGGGGGGGACGGATGGGTTCCTACGAGCAGTACTTC.